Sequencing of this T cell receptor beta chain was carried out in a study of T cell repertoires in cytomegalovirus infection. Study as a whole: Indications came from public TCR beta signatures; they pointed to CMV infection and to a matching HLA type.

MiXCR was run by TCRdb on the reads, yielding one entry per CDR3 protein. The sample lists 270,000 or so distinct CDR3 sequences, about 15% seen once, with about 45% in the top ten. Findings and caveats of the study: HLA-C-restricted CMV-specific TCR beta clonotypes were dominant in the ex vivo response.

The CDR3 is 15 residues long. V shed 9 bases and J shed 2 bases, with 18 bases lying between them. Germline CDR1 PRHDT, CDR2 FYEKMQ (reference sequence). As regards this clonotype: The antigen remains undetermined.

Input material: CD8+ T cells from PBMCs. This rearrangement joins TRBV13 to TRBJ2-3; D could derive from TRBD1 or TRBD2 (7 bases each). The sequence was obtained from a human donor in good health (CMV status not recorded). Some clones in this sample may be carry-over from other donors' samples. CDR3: CASATGEGATDTQYF. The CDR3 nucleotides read TGTGCCAGTGCCACGGGGGAGGGGGCCACAGATACGCAGTATTTT.